This section outlines one T cell receptor beta chain sequence together with its context. The age range of participants was about 18 to 89 years, with residence in more than 20 US areas. Participant-given clinical history determined each cohort assignment. Individuals in the exposed group had encountered a COVID-19 case within 2 weeks preceding study entry. This sample is drawn from a study of blood T cell repertoires in COVID-19. On the study more broadly: PBMCs, B-cell-depleted T cells, or T cells were the source of the cDNA or gDNA that made up the material.

TCRdb's table, derived via immunoSEQ multiplex PCR, lists solely in-frame clones and lacks some. The sample carries around 200,000 clones, 65% to 90% recorded once. Source material: PBMCs or T cells enriched from blood (not recorded which). The receptor comes from a woman aged 25-40 years who had been exposed to COVID-19.

The CDR3 DNA sequence: TGTGCCAGCAGCTCGGGCTATAATTCACCCCTCCACTTT. As protein: CASSSGYNSPLHF. The chain has TRBV7-8 and TRBJ1-6; D is undetermined. Trimming took off 4 bases at V and 3 bases at J, with 4 bases between the two ends. There are 13 residues in the CDR3. Germline V gives CDR1 SGHVS, CDR2 FQNEAQ.